The rows below give T cell receptor beta chains drawn from one sample of a study of blood T cell repertoires in COVID-19. The repertoire was sequenced with immunoSEQ multiplex PCR; TCRdb's copy has only in-frame clones and lacks some. The repertoire has some 150,000 clones, more than 75% of them found once; the top ten carry approximately 40%. The sequenced sample consisted of peripheral blood. The receptors were gathered from a man aged 50 or older who had recovered from COVID-19. CDR3s include the opening cysteine and the closing phenylalanine or tryptophan. A D gene is named only where the DNA matches it firmly. Only part of the rows carry a size: once, few, many, or a class if the clone is expanded.

>NA|TRBJ1-3|NA|TRBV30
CAWSTTGGNTIYF
TGTGCCTGGAGTACGACAGGTGGAAACACCATATATTTT
>TRBD1|TRBJ1-4|NA|TRBV19
CASSPLGQGNEKLFF
TGTGCCAGTAGTCCGTTGGGACAGGGTAATGAAAAACTGTTTTTT
>TRBD1|TRBJ1-4|NA|TRBV6-2/TRBV6-3
CASSYGTGRRNEKLFF
TGTGCCAGCAGTTACGGGACAGGGAGGAGGAATGAAAAACTGTTTTTT
>NA|TRBJ1-2|once|TRBV7-9
CASSLRRLGGYTF
TGTGCCAGCAGCTTACGGAGGCTTGGCGGCTACACCTTC
>NA|TRBJ2-2|NA|TRBV29-1
CSAGKDTNTGELFF
TGCAGCGCTGGGAAGGACACCAACACCGGGGAGCTGTTTTTT
>NA|TRBJ1-2|NA|TRBV21-1
CASKWGRGLSNYGYTF
TGTGCCAGCAAGTGGGGAAGGGGACTCTCTAACTATGGCTACACCTTC
>TRBD1|TRBJ1-2|NA|TRBV14
CASSQVIGGLYGYTF
TGTGCCAGCAGCCAAGTTATAGGGGGCTTATATGGCTACACCTTC
>TRBD1|TRBJ1-2|NA|TRBV7-9
CASSRGTGPYSGYTF
TGTGCCAGCAGCCGCGGGACAGGGCCCTATTCTGGCTACACCTTC
>TRBD1|TRBJ1-1|NA|TRBV4-1
CASSFKTTLEDRGRPEAFF
TGCGCCAGCAGCTTTAAAACTACGTTGGAGGACAGGGGGAGGCCTGAAGCTTTCTTT
>NA|TRBJ1-2|NA|TRBV5-4
CASSLAGRDYGYTF
TGTGCCAGCAGCTTGGCCGGCAGGGACTATGGCTACACCTTC
>NA|TRBJ1-2|NA|TRBV3-1/TRBV3-2
CASSQSHGWDGYTF
TGTGCCAGCAGCCAGTCGCACGGGTGGGATGGCTACACCTTC
>NA|TRBJ1-6|NA|TRBV27
CASSARQFSSYNSPLHF
TGTGCCAGCAGTGCCCGACAGTTTAGCTCCTATAATTCACCCCTCCACTTT
>NA|TRBJ1-5|few|TRBV27
CASSPGQRNQPQHF
TGTGCCAGCAGTCCCGGACAGAGAAATCAGCCCCAGCATTTT
>NA|TRBJ2-1|NA|TRBV5-1
CASSPRTYGDNEQFF
TGCGCCAGCAGCCCTCGTACATACGGGGACAATGAGCAGTTCTTC
>TRBD1|TRBJ2-7|once|TRBV12-3/TRBV12-4
CASSPGQGHEQYF
TGTGCCAGCAGTCCGGGACAGGGTCACGAGCAGTACTTC
>TRBD2|TRBJ2-1|once|TRBV9
CASSVAWGLAGGKQFF
TGTGCCAGCAGCGTAGCCTGGGGACTAGCGGGGGGGAAGCAGTTCTTC